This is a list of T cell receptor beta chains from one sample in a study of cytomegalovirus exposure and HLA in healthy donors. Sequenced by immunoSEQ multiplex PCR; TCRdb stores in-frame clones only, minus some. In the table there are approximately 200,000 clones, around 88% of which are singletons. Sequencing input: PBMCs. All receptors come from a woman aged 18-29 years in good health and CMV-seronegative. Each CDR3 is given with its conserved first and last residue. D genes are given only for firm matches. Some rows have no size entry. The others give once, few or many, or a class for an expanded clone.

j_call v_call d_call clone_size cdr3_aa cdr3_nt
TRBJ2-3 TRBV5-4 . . CASSSLGNYTDTQYF TGTGCCAGCAGCTCGCTCGGTAATTACACAGATACGCAGTATTTT
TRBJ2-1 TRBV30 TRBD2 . CAWSSMGGGRSYNEQFF TGTGCCTGGAGTTCTATGGGTGGCGGGAGATCCTACAATGAGCAGTTCTTC
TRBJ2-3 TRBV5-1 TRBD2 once CASSLGAGGWKNTQYF TGCGCCAGCAGCCTCGGAGCGGGGGGTTGGAAAAATACGCAGTATTTT
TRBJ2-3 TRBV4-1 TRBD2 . CASSQDRARLAGGDTQYF TGCGCCAGCAGCCAAGATAGGGCGAGACTAGCGGGAGGAGATACGCAGTATTTT
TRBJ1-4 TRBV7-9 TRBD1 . CASSRDRASEKLFF TGTGCCAGCTCCCGGGACAGGGCATCGGAAAAACTGTTTTTT
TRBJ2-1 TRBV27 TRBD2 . CASTRTSGSIYNEQFF TGTGCCAGCACACGGACTAGCGGGAGTATCTACAATGAGCAGTTCTTC
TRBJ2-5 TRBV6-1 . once CASSEGVRRGRETQYF TGTGCCAGCAGTGAGGGTGTTAGGAGGGGGCGGGAGACCCAGTACTTC
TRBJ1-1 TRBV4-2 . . CASSQENREAFF TGTGCCAGCAGCCAAGAGAACAGAGAAGCTTTCTTT
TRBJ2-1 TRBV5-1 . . CASSLWQGIDEQFF TGCGCCAGCAGCTTGTGGCAGGGGATCGATGAGCAGTTCTTC
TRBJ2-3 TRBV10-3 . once CATRTDSSHTDTQYF TGTGCCACCCGAACGGACAGCAGCCACACAGATACGCAGTATTTT
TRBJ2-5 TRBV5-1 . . CASSTNTGLQETQYF TGCGCCAGCAGTACTAATACAGGGTTACAAGAGACCCAGTACTTC
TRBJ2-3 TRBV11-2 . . CASEGVSTDTQYF TGTGCCAGCGAGGGGGTAAGCACAGATACGCAGTATTTT
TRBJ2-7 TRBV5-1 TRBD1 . CASSRWDRASYEQYF TGCGCCAGCTCGCGTTGGGACAGGGCCTCCTACGAGCAGTACTTC
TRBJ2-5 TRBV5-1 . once CASTSSTGRGETQYF TGCGCCAGCACGAGTTCTACCGGGAGAGGTGAGACCCAGTACTTC
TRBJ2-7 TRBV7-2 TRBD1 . CASSLEAGTVFSYEQYF TGTGCCAGCAGCTTAGAAGCCGGGACAGTTTTTTCCTACGAGCAGTACTTC
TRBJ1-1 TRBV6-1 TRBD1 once CASSSADRVTEAFF TGTGCCAGCAGTTCTGCGGACAGGGTCACTGAAGCTTTCTTT
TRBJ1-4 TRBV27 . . CASSLSYQLDNEKLFF TGTGCCAGCAGTTTATCCTACCAACTCGATAATGAAAAACTGTTTTTT
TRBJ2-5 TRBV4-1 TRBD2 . CASSQAVAGGQETQYF TGCGCCAGCAGCCAAGCTGTAGCGGGAGGGCAAGAGACCCAGTACTTC
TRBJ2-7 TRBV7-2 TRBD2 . CASSPFRLAGGPREQYF TGTGCCAGCAGCCCATTTCGACTAGCGGGAGGGCCGAGGGAGCAGTACTTC
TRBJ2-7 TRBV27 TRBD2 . CASSSTGGEQYF TGTGCCAGCAGTTCGACGGGGGGCGAGCAGTACTTC
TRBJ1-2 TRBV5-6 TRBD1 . CASSGQGIYGYTF TGTGCCAGCAGCGGACAGGGAATCTACGGCTACACCTTC
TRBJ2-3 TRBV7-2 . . CASSLPDLTDTQYF TGTGCCAGCAGCCTACCAGACTTAACAGATACGCAGTATTTT
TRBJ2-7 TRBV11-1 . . CASSLLQAASEQYF TGTGCCAGCAGCTTATTACAGGCCGCCTCCGAGCAGTACTTC
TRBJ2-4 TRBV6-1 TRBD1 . CASSPLTGMGNIQYF TGTGCCAGCAGTCCTTTGACAGGGATGGGAAACATTCAGTACTTC
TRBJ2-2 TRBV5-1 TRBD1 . CASRGGPNTGELFF TGCGCCAGCCGAGGGGGCCCGAACACCGGGGAGCTGTTTTTT
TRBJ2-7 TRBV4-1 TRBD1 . CASSQEDRGIYEQYF TGCGCCAGCAGCCAAGAAGACAGGGGGATCTACGAGCAGTACTTC
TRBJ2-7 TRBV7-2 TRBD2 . CASSSSGGVSYEQYF TGTGCCAGCAGCTCTAGCGGGGGGGTTTCCTACGAGCAGTACTTC
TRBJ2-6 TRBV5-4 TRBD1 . CASSLRQGTGANVLTF TGTGCCAGCAGCTTAAGACAGGGAACTGGGGCCAACGTCCTGACTTTC
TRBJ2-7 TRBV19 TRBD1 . CASSPGQVYYEQYF TGTGCCAGTAGTCCCGGACAGGTTTACTACGAGCAGTACTTC
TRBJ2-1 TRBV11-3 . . CASSLGGLPSYNEQFF TGTGCCAGCAGCTTAGGGGGGCTGCCCTCCTACAATGAGCAGTTCTTC
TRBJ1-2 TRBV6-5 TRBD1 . CASSSLIGGSVGYTF TGTGCCAGCAGTTCCCTAATAGGGGGCTCCGTGGGCTACACCTTC
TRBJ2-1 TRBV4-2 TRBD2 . CASSQGAASGAPEQFF TGTGCCAGCAGCCAAGGTGCTGCTAGCGGGGCCCCTGAGCAGTTCTTC
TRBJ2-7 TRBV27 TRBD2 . CASSPRGSGTYEQYF TGTGCCAGCAGTCCCAGGGGTAGCGGGACCTACGAGCAGTACTTC
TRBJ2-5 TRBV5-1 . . CASSRGEETQYF TGCGCCAGCAGCCGCGGGGAAGAGACCCAGTACTTC
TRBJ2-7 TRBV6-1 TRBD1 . CASSTGGSLEQYF TGTGCCAGCTCGACAGGGGGGTCTCTAGAGCAGTACTTC
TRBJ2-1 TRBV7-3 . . CASSLRSSGSYNEQFF TGTGCCAGCAGCTTACGGAGTAGCGGCTCCTACAATGAGCAGTTCTTC
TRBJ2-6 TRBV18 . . CASSSELFSGANVLTF TGTGCCAGCTCATCCGAACTGTTCTCTGGGGCCAACGTCCTGACTTTC
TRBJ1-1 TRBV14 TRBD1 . CASSLRTGSNTEAFF TGTGCCAGCAGCCTGCGGACAGGGAGTAACACTGAAGCTTTCTTT
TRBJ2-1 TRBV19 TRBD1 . CASSIEGQGANEQFF TGTGCCAGTAGTATTGAGGGGCAGGGGGCGAATGAGCAGTTCTTC
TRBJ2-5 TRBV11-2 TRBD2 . CASSLIRPSGIPETQYF TGTGCCAGCAGCTTAATCAGGCCTAGCGGGATTCCAGAGACCCAGTACTTC
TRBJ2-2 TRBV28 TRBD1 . CASSSGTAVTGELFF TGTGCCAGCAGTTCTGGGACAGCAGTCACCGGGGAGCTGTTTTTT
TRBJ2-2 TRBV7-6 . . CASSFELDSTGELFF TGTGCCAGCAGCTTCGAATTGGACAGTACCGGGGAGCTGTTTTTT
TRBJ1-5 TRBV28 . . CASRRGFDQPQHF TGTGCCAGCAGGCGGGGGTTCGATCAGCCCCAGCATTTT